This note documents a single T cell receptor beta chain sequence. What it binds is unknown. The V end lost 6 bases, the J end lost 5 bases, and 13 bases lay between the germline ends. Germline-derived CDR1 and CDR2 are LNHDA and SQIVND (reference sequence). The CDR3 is made up of 13 amino acids. These data come from a study of cytomegalovirus exposure and HLA in healthy donors. Among the donors, all were healthy bone marrow donors. Study-level findings and limits: In the analysis, some V segments, TRBV6-2 and TRBV6-3 included, were excluded as indistinguishable.

The PCR ran on 60 Vbeta and 13 Jbeta primers. Sequencing was performed with immunoSEQ multiplex PCR; in TCRdb, only in-frame clones are kept and a portion is missing. This table has about 150,000 clones, 61% appearing once. The J gene is TRBJ1-1, the V gene TRBV19, with a possible D match to TRBD1 (5 bases). The source is a male donor in good health and CMV-seronegative. Sequenced: PBMCs. The CDR3 reads CASSLGGRTEAFF. The CDR3 DNA reads as TGTGCCAGTAGCCTCGGGGGTCGAACTGAAGCTTTCTTT.